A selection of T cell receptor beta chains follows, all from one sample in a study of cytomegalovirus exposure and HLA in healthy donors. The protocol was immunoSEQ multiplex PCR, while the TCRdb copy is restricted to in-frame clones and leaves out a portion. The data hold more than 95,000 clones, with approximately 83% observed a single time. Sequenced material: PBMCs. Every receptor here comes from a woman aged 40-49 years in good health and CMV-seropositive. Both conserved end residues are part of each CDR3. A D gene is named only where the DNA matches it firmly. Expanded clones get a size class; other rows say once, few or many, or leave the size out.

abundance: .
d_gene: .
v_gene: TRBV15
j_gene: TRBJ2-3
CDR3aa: CATSRAGSTDTQYF
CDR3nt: TGTGCCACCAGCAGAGCAGGTAGCACAGATACGCAGTATTTT

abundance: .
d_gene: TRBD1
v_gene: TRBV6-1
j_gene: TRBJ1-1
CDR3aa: CASSAIPGTVEAFF
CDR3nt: TGTGCCAGCAGTGCGATCCCCGGGACAGTAGAAGCTTTCTTT

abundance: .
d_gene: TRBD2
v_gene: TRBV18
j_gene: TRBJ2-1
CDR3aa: CASSSNGLAVLPEQFF
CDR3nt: TGTGCCAGCTCATCTAACGGACTAGCAGTTCTACCTGAGCAGTTCTTC

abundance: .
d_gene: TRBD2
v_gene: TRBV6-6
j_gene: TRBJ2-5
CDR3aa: CASSLLAGDWETQYF
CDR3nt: TGTGCCAGCAGTTTACTAGCGGGAGATTGGGAGACCCAGTACTTC

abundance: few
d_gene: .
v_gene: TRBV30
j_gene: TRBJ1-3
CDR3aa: CAWKGGGGPGNTIYF
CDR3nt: TGTGCCTGGAAGGGCGGCGGGGGGCCTGGAAACACCATATATTTT

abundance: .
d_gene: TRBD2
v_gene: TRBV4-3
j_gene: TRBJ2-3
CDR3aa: CASSPSEGLVSTDTQYF
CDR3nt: TGCGCCAGCAGCCCATCTGAAGGACTAGTTTCCACAGATACGCAGTATTTT

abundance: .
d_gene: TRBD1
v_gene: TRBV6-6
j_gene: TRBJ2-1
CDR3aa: CASSKRQGEQFF
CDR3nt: TGTGCCAGCAGTAAAAGACAGGGCGAGCAGTTCTTC

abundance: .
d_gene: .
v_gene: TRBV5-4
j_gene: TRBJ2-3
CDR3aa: CASSLTAGEGNTQYF
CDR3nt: TGTGCCAGCAGCTTGACTGCAGGGGAGGGAAATACGCAGTATTTT

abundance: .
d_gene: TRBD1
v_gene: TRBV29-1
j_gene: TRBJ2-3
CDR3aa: CSVGDRGRGDTQYF
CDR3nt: TGCAGCGTGGGGGACAGGGGGCGGGGAGATACGCAGTATTTT

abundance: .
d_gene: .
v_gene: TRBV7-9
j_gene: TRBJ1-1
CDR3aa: CASSLVGLVEGKNTEAFF
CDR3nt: TGTGCCAGCAGCTTAGTAGGGTTGGTGGAGGGTAAGAACACTGAAGCTTTCTTT

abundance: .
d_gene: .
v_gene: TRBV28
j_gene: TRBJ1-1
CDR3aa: CASSLVGGDTEAFF
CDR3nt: TGTGCCAGCAGTTTAGTTGGGGGGGACACTGAAGCTTTCTTT

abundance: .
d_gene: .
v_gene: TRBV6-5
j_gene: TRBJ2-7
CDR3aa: CASSYSAGAREQYF
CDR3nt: TGTGCCAGCAGTTACTCGGCAGGGGCGAGGGAGCAGTACTTC

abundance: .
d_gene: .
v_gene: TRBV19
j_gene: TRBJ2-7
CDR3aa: CASRPGGSYEQYF
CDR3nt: TGTGCCAGTAGGCCCGGAGGTTCCTACGAGCAGTACTTC

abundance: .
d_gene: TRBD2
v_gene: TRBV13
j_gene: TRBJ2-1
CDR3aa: CASSLRGTSGRAVEQFF
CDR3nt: TGTGCCAGCAGCTTAAGAGGGACTAGCGGGAGGGCAGTTGAGCAGTTCTTC

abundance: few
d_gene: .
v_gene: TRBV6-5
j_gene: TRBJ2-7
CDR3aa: CASSYSRGWGEQYF
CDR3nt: TGTGCCAGCAGTTACTCTCGGGGTTGGGGCGAGCAGTACTTC

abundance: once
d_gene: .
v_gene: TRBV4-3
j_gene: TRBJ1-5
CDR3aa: CASSQETGNQPQHF
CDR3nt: TGCGCCAGCAGCCAAGAGACAGGCAATCAGCCCCAGCATTTT

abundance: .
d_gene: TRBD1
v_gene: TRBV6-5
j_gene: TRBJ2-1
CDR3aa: CASSYVTGDNEQFF
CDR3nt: TGTGCCAGCAGTTACGTCACAGGGGACAATGAGCAGTTCTTC

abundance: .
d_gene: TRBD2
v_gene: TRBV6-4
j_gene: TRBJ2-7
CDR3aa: CARHLGTSGLYEQYF
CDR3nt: TGTGCCAGGCACCTAGGGACTAGCGGTTTGTACGAGCAGTACTTC

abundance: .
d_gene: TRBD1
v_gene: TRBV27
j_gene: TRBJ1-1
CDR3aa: CASSGQGTTEAFF
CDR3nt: TGTGCCAGCAGCGGACAGGGAACCACTGAAGCTTTCTTT

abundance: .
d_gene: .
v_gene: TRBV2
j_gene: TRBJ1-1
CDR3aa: CASSNDRQNEAFF
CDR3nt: TGTGCCAGCTCAAATGATAGACAGAATGAAGCTTTCTTT